Presented here are 21 T cell receptor beta chains from one specimen sequenced in a study of somatic mutations in cytotoxic T cells in rheumatoid arthritis. Clones were sequenced by immunoSEQ multiplex PCR, and TCRdb holds only the in-frame ones, with some missing. The sample holds over 10,000 clones; 70% to 80% are singletons and the top ten take around 10%. Sequencing was carried out using CD8+ T cells sorted from blood. The receptors originated from a woman aged 35 to 49 in good health.

The gene calls are TRBV6-5 and TRBJ2-1; TRBD1 is a possible D gene (5 bases). The CDR3 covers 11 residues. Germline values: CDR1 MNHEY, CDR2 SVGAGI. Trimming took off 8 bases at V and 6 bases at J, with 8 bases between the two ends. The CDR3: CASSQGNEQFF. The CDR3 bases are TGTGCCAGCTCCCAGGGCAATGAGCAGTTCTTC.

This clone was seen a few times. The chain links TRBV19 to TRBJ1-5; tentatively, D is TRBD1 (5 bases). The V gene lost 3 bases and the J gene lost 4 bases, with 13 bases spanning the gap. The CDR3 totals 15 residues. The germline gives CDR1 LNHDA, CDR2 SQIVND (reference sequence). The CDR3 nucleotides are TGTGCCAGTAGTATTGCCCGAGGGACGAATCAGCCCCAGCATTTT. This translates into CASSIARGTNQPQHF.

This clone was counted between two and nine times. The chain links TRBV27 to TRBJ2-2; weak D call: TRBD1 (5 bases). The germline V gene encodes CDR1 MNHEY and CDR2 SMNVEV (reference sequence). This CDR3 spans 16 amino acids. V lost 5 bases and J 6 bases, leaving 19 bases between the germline ends. The CDR3 sequence: CASSPVGADGAGELFF. The CDR3 coding sequence is TGTGCCAGCAGTCCGGTAGGGGCCGACGGCGCCGGGGAGCTGTTTTTT.

The gene calls are TRBV7-9 and TRBJ2-1, with 10 bases aligning to TRBD2. Germline CDR1 is SEHNR and CDR2 is FQNEAQ (reference sequence). CDR3 length equals 18 residues. V was pared by 4 bases and J by 0 bases, with 9 bases of the junction left unmatched. DNA for the CDR3: TGTGCCAGCAGCTGGTGGGGTAGCGGGGGGAGCTCCTACAATGAGCAGTTCTTC. This translates into CASSWWGSGGSSYNEQFF.

This clone ranks as large (0.1 to 1%). V usage is TRBV30 and J usage is TRBJ1-1; D is uncertain. Trimming shortened V by 0 bases and J by 1 base, and 6 bases separated the two germline ends. Germline values: CDR1 GTSNPN, CDR2 SVGIG (reference sequence). The CDR3 is made up of 13 amino acids. DNA for the CDR3: TGTGCCTGGAGTGTACGTGAGAACACTGAAGCTTTCTTT. Translating it yields CAWSVRENTEAFF. The variable domain in full, completed from reference TRBV30 and TRBJ1-1, reads SQTIHQWPATLVQPVGSPLSLECTVEGTSNPNLYWYRQAAGRGLQLLFYSVGIGQISSEVPQNLSASRPQDRQFILSSKKLLLSDSGFYLCAWSVRENTEAFFGQGTRLTVV.

This clone has just one count. The chain's CDR3 is CASSTAGTSLDTQYF. The DNA of the CDR3 is TGTGCCAGTAGCACCGCGGGAACGTCCCTAGATACGCAGTATTTT. V gene TRBV19 combines with J gene TRBJ2-3, with D perhaps TRBD2 (6 bases). Germline CDR1 is LNHDA and CDR2 is SQIVND (reference sequence). This CDR3 is 15 amino acids long. The ends were cut back, 6 bases at V and 5 bases at J, with 18 bases in the middle.

The J gene is TRBJ2-5, the V gene TRBV4-3; the D gene is possibly TRBD2 (6 bases). The J call may be mistaken, given a closer DNA end match to TRBJ2-7. CDR3 length: 16 amino acids. The V gene's germline CDR1 is LGHNA and CDR2 YSLEER. The CDR3 DNA reads TGCGCCAGCAGCCAAGATTCCCTAGCGACAACCTACGAGCAGTACTTC. Protein: CASSQDSLATTYEQYF.

This sequence joins TRBV7-8 and TRBJ2-7; D unresolved. V dropped 4 bases and J dropped 0 bases, with 13 bases sitting between them. The CDR3 is 15 residues long. Germline V gene sequence: CDR1 SGHVS, CDR2 FQNEAQ. The DNA for the CDR3 is TGTGCCAGCAGCTCCCCGTCCCCTTACTCCTACGAGCAGTACTTC. Translated, it gives CASSSPSPYSYEQYF.

This clone has more than one count but fewer than ten. The rearrangement joins TRBV2 to TRBJ1-5, with D maybe TRBD1 (5 bases). The CDR3 covers 15 residues. The V end was cut by 1 base, the J end by 3 bases, with 10 bases between. Germline loops: CDR1 SNHLY, CDR2 FYNNEI. The CDR3 DNA is TGTGCCAGCAGTGAAGGAGAGGGGTTCAATCAGCCCCAGCATTTT. It encodes CASSEGEGFNQPQHF.

V is TRBV27 and J is TRBJ2-3, with a possible D match to TRBD1 (5 bases). This CDR3 has 12 amino acids. CDR1 and CDR2 (germline): MNHEY, SMNVEV (reference sequence). Deletions cut 5 bases from V and 6 bases from J, with 9 bases between. This CDR3 reads CASSRGTDTQYF. The CDR3 DNA is TGTGCCAGCAGTAGGGGTACGGATACGCAGTATTTT.

This clone has just a few counts. The CDR3 bases are TGTGCCAGCAGCTTTCGGACGGGTGAAGCTTTCTTT. Amino acids: CASSFRTGEAFF. V is TRBV13 and J is TRBJ1-1; no firm D call. V lost 3 bases to trimming and J lost 7 bases, with 9 bases between them. CDR1 is PRHDT, CDR2 FYEKMQ, per germline (reference sequence). This CDR3 is built from 12 residues.

A few counts support this clone. The rearrangement uses TRBV19 and TRBJ1-1; TRBD1 might be the D (6 bases). Trimming took off 3 bases at V and 1 base at J, with 9 bases between the two ends. The V gene's germline CDR1 is LNHDA and CDR2 SQIVND (reference sequence). This CDR3 is 14 amino acids long. CDR3 in amino acids: CASSIGTSNTEAFF. The CDR3 DNA sequence: TGTGCCAGTAGTATTGGGACATCGAACACTGAAGCTTTCTTT.

The J gene is TRBJ2-7, the V gene TRBV19; 10 nucleotides align to TRBD2. CDR1 is LNHDA, CDR2 SQIVND, per germline (reference sequence). The CDR3 contains 16 residues. With V trimmed by 2 bases and J by 2 bases, 6 bases remained unmatched. CDR3 DNA: TGTGCCAGTAGTATATCTGCTAGCGGGAGAACCTACGAGCAGTACTTC. Its translation: CASSISASGRTYEQYF.

The chain uses TRBV6-6 and TRBJ1-1; 7 bases are shared with TRBD1. Germline lookup yields CDR1 MNHNY and CDR2 SVGAGI (reference sequence). Trimming at V came to 6 bases and at J to 6 bases, leaving 10 bases not matched to a gene. The CDR3 is 14 amino acids. The CDR3 protein is CASRKGQGDAEAFF. As DNA, the CDR3 is TGTGCCAGCAGAAAAGGGCAGGGGGACGCTGAAGCTTTCTTT.

This clone was counted a single time. The chain recombines TRBV5-1 with TRBJ1-1; D may be TRBD1 (5 bases). The CDR3 spans 15 residues. CDR1 SGHRS and CDR2 YFSETQ come from the germline V gene. With 4 bases removed from V and 1 base from J, the gap between germline ends came to 14 bases. The DNA for the CDR3 is TGCGCCAGCAGCCCCCGGGACGGATCGAACACTGAAGCTTTCTTT. Translating it yields CASSPRDGSNTEAFF.

Here the CDR3 DNA reads TGTGCCACCAGCAAGACTCCCGGGACTAGCGGGACTGGTGAGCAGTTCTTC. Translated: CATSKTPGTSGTGEQFF. J is TRBJ2-1 and V is TRBV15; 13 bases match TRBD2. V lost 4 bases to trimming and J lost 9 bases; unmatched junction nucleotides: 12. The CDR3 runs 17 residues. Germline V gene lookup returns CDR1 LNHNV and CDR2 YYDKDF (reference sequence).

The chain employs TRBV13 and TRBJ2-7; tentatively, D is TRBD2 (5 bases). This CDR3 contains 14 residues. The germline V and J ends were trimmed by 4 bases and 6 bases, with 16 bases remaining between them. Looked up from germline, CDR1 is PRHDT and CDR2 is FYEKMQ (reference sequence). The CDR3 region has the DNA TGTGCCAGCAGCTCCGGACTGACTCCGGGCGAGCAGTACGTC. Amino acid sequence: CASSSGLTPGEQYV.

V and J are TRBV5-1 and TRBJ2-2, with D possibly matching TRBD2 (6 bases). From germline, CDR1 is SGHRS and CDR2 YFSETQ. The CDR3 totals 18 residues. V lost 0 bases and J lost 6, with 21 bases in between. The DNA for the CDR3 is TGCGCCAGCAGCTTGGCCCCGGGGGAAGTTTGGCCGGCCGGGGAGCTGTTTTTT. It specifies CASSLAPGEVWPAGELFF.

This rearrangement joins TRBV25-1 to TRBJ1-2, with D unclear. The V gene's germline CDR1 is MGHDK and CDR2 SYGVNS. CDR3 length equals 13 residues. V dropped 3 bases and J dropped 8 bases, with 13 bases sitting between them. CDR3 coding DNA: TGTGCCAGCAGTGATATCACACAGACCGGCTACACCTTC. This sequence encodes CASSDITQTGYTF.

CDR3: CASSFSPGGEQYF. The CDR3, as DNA: TGCGCCAGCAGCTTCTCCCCGGGGGGGGAGCAGTACTTC. The chain links TRBV5-1 to TRBJ2-7, with 8 bases aligning to TRBD2. The trim removed 2 bases at V and 7 bases at J, leaving 5 bases unmatched. CDR3 length: 13 amino acids. CDR1 SGHRS and CDR2 YFSETQ come from the germline V gene.

The chain recombines TRBV28 with TRBJ1-1; tentative D call: TRBD1 (5 bases). V lost 6 bases and J 8 bases, leaving 16 bases between the germline ends. CDR3 length: 13 residues. CDR1 MDHEN and CDR2 SYDVKM come from the germline V gene. The CDR3 nucleotides read TGTGCCAGCAGCCCCATATCGACAGCCGAAGCTTTCTTT. Translating it yields CASSPISTAEAFF.